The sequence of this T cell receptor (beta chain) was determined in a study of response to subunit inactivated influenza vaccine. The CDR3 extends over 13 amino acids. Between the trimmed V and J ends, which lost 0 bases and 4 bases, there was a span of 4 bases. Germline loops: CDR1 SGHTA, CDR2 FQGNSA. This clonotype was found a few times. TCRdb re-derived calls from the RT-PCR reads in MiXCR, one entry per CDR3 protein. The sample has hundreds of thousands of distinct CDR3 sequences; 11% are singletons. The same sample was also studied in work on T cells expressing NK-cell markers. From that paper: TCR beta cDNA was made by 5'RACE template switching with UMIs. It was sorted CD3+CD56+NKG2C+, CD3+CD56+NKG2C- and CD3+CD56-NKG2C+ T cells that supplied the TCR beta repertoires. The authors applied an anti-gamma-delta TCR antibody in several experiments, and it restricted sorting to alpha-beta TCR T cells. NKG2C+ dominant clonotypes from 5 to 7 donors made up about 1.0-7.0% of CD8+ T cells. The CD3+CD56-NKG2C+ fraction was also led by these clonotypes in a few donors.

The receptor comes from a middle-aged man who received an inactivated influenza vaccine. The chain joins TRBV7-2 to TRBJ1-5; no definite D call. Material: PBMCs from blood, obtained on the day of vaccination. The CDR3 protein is CASSLALNQPQHF. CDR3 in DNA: TGTGCCAGCAGCTTAGCCTTAAATCAGCCCCAGCATTTT.